One and the same sample provided the 19 T cell receptor beta chains below, sequenced in a study of cytomegalovirus exposure and HLA in healthy donors. Vbeta (60) and Jbeta (13) primers were used in the PCR. Repertoires were generated with immunoSEQ multiplex PCR, while TCRdb's copy carries only in-frame clones and drops some. The sample lists some 150,000 clones, roughly four fifths seen once, with approximately 1.5% in the top ten. The sample comprised PBMCs. The receptors were sampled from a man aged 25 to 40 in good health and CMV-seropositive.

The chain joins TRBV6-5 to TRBJ2-1, with TRBD2 as a possible D gene (5 bases). The CDR3 contains 14 residues. CDR1 MNHEY and CDR2 SVGAGI come from the germline V gene. Between the trimmed V and J ends, which lost 7 bases and 5 bases, there was a span of 15 bases. The DNA of the CDR3 is TGTGCCAGCAAATTCGGAGCGGTGAACAATGAGCAGTTCTTC. This encodes CASKFGAVNNEQFF.

This clone was seen once. The rearrangement joins TRBV6-5 to TRBJ1-5; tentative D call: TRBD1 (6 bases). The V gene lost 10 bases and the J gene lost 5 bases, with 12 bases spanning the gap. The CDR3 has 12 residues. Germline V gene data show CDR1 as MNHEY and CDR2 as SVGAGI. This CDR3 is CATGRGDQPQHF. The CDR3 bases are TGTGCCACTGGCAGGGGAGATCAGCCCCAGCATTTT.

This clone came up a few times. This CDR3 is also generated by other DNA sequences in the sample. This chain connects TRBV7-8 to TRBJ1-1; D is unclear. Per germline, CDR1 SGHVS and CDR2 FQNEAQ. The CDR3 is 15 residues long. V lost 5 bases, J lost 1 base, and 14 bases lay in between. Written as DNA, the CDR3 is TGTGCCAGCAGCCCTAGCGGAGGGCCGAACACTGAAGCTTTCTTT. This sequence encodes CASSPSGGPNTEAFF.

The chain uses TRBV30 and TRBJ2-7; 7 nucleotides line up with TRBD2. The V gene's germline CDR1 is GTSNPN and CDR2 SVGIG (reference sequence). Trimming removed 8 bases from V and 9 bases from J; junction bases left unmatched: 13. The CDR3 length is 12 residues. CDR3 region: CAGGGTLRGQYF. The CDR3 DNA follows: TGTGCCGGGGGGGGGACCCTTCGGGGGCAGTACTTC. The whole variable domain, filled in from reference TRBV30 and TRBJ2-7, reads SQTIHQWPATLVQPVGSPLSLECTVEGTSNPNLYWYRQAAGRGLQLLFYSVGIGQISSEVPQNLSASRPQDRQFILSSKKLLLSDSGFYLCAGGGTLRGQYFGPGTRLTVT.

V and J are TRBV4-1 and TRBJ1-2; weak D call: TRBD1 (6 bases). The CDR3 totals 14 residues. Deletions cut 0 bases from V and 8 bases from J, with 13 bases between. CDR1 is MGHRA and CDR2 is YSYEKL in the germline V gene. CDR3 in amino acids: CASSQDEGVGGYTF. CDR3 DNA sequence: TGCGCCAGCAGCCAAGATGAGGGGGTCGGGGGCTACACCTTC.

This chain connects TRBV11-1 to TRBJ2-7; TRBD1 aligns across 9 bases. CDR3 length: 14 residues. V lost 5 bases and J lost 3; bases outside the gene matches: 5. Germline assignment: CDR1 SGHAT and CDR2 FQDESV (reference sequence). The CDR3 nucleotides are TGTGCCAGCAGCCCACGGGACAGGGTCTACGAGCAGTACTTC. The encoded protein is CASSPRDRVYEQYF. Full variable domain (outside the CDR3, taken from reference TRBV11-1 and TRBJ2-7): EAEVAQSPRYKITEKSQAVAFWCDPISGHATLYWYRQILGQGPELLVQFQDESVVDDSQLPKDRFSAERLKGVDSTLKIQPAELGDSAMYLCASSPRDRVYEQYFGPGTRLTVT.

The J gene is TRBJ2-3, the V gene TRBV19; TRBD1 agrees at 9 bases. Germline V gene sequence: CDR1 LNHDA, CDR2 SQIVND (reference sequence). The CDR3 runs to 15 residues. The ends lost 7 bases at V and 5 bases at J; junction bases unmatched: 10. The CDR3 region has the DNA TGTGCCAGTACCAAGGACAGGGGAGGGAAAGATACGCAGTATTTT. Residues: CASTKDRGGKDTQYF.

This clone turned up a few times. This CDR3 is CASSEGTGGSHEQYF. In DNA form, the CDR3 reads TGTGCCAGCAGTGAAGGGACAGGGGGCTCTCACGAGCAGTACTTC. The chain employs TRBV6-1 and TRBJ2-7; the match to TRBD1 covers 11 bases. The CDR3 has 15 residues. Germline V gene sequence: CDR1 MNHNS, CDR2 SASEGT. V lost 1 base, J lost 5 bases, and 4 bases stayed unmatched.

The chain combines TRBV6-5 with TRBJ1-6, with D possibly being TRBD1 (5 bases). Per germline, CDR1 MNHEY and CDR2 SVGAGI. V was cut by 6 bases and J by 10 bases, with 13 bases left in between. The CDR3 sequence is 13 residues long. CDR3 amino acids: CASSTKRGSPLHF. The CDR3 DNA is TGTGCCAGCAGCACTAAACGGGGGTCACCCCTCCACTTT.

The V gene is TRBV7-9, the J gene TRBJ2-5, with TRBD1 as a possible D gene (6 bases). The J call may be wrong; the DNA end is better matched by TRBJ2-7. The CDR3 length is 14 residues. CDR1 and CDR2 (germline): SEHNR, FQNEAQ (reference sequence). CDR3 region: CASSPNRVPYEQYF. As DNA, the CDR3 is TGTGCCAGCAGCCCAAACAGGGTACCCTACGAGCAGTACTTC.

V and J are TRBV12-5 and TRBJ1-1; D not resolved. The germline V and J ends were trimmed by 6 bases and 0 bases, with 8 bases remaining between them. Germline V lookup: CDR1 LGHNT, CDR2 FRNRAP. The length of the CDR3 is 13 residues. The CDR3 loop reads CASGRALNTEAFF. CDR3 bases: TGTGCTAGTGGGAGGGCCTTGAACACTGAAGCTTTCTTT.

This clone was seen a single time. The rearrangement uses TRBV11-2 and TRBJ2-3; TRBD2 matches at 7 bases. The CDR3 is 16 residues long. Germline CDR1 SGHAT, CDR2 FQNNGV. Losses at the gene ends were 2 bases for V and 0 bases for J; bases not matched to a gene: 5. The CDR3 region has the DNA TGTGCCAGCAGCTTATTCCCGGGAGGCAGCACAGATACGCAGTATTTT. As protein: CASSLFPGGSTDTQYF.

The rearrangement links TRBV27 to TRBJ1-2; 8 bases align to TRBD1. CDR3 length: 16 amino acids. Trimming took 5 bases from V and 9 from J; bases not matched to a gene: 17. Germline lookup yields CDR1 MNHEY and CDR2 SMNVEV (reference sequence). DNA of the CDR3: TGTGCCAGCAGTACATATGCCCCAGGGGGCGGGTCGAGCTACACCTTC. Amino acid sequence: CASSTYAPGGGSSYTF.

The gene calls are TRBV5-6 and TRBJ2-5; D might be TRBD2 (6 bases). The end of the DNA fits TRBJ2-7 better, so the J call may be wrong. This CDR3 has 15 amino acids. Germline V lookup: CDR1 SGHDT, CDR2 YYEEEE. CDR3 in DNA: TGTGCCAGCAGCTCCTTCGGGGGAAGCTCCTACGAGCAGTACTTC. Translating gives CASSSFGGSSYEQYF.

The genes are TRBV9 and TRBJ1-1; D call uncertain. Germline V CDR1 and CDR2: SGDLS, YYNGEE. Trimming removed 0 bases from V and 2 bases from J, with 8 bases in between. The CDR3 contains 14 residues. The CDR3 bases are TGTGCCAGCAGCGTAGGTCGGTCTAACACTGAAGCTTTCTTT. It is translated as CASSVGRSNTEAFF.

The sample holds one count of this clone. The V call is TRBV5-1, the J call TRBJ2-7, with 11 positions matching TRBD1. V gave up 7 bases and J gave up 6 bases; unmatched junction bases: 9. The CDR3 is 14 amino acids. Germline V CDR1 and CDR2: SGHRS, YFSETQ. The CDR3 reads CASASRTGGREQYF. The CDR3 bases are TGCGCCAGCGCGTCTAGGACAGGGGGCCGCGAGCAGTACTTC.

This chain uses TRBV6-6 with TRBJ1-1, with D tentatively TRBD1 (6 bases). This CDR3 contains 13 residues. The V end lost 7 bases, the J end lost 0 bases, and 9 bases lay between the germline ends. CDR1 is MNHNY, CDR2 SVGAGI, per germline (reference sequence). The CDR3 DNA sequence: TGTGCCAGCATTTGGACAGTGAACACTGAAGCTTTCTTT. Amino acids: CASIWTVNTEAFF.

The rearrangement joins TRBV28 to TRBJ1-2; no firm D call. Germline V CDR1 and CDR2: MDHEN, SYDVKM. Trimming took 3 bases from V and 2 from J, leaving 16 bases between them. The CDR3 runs to 16 residues. The CDR3: CASSFSGRPKNYGYTF. CDR3 in DNA: TGTGCCAGCAGTTTCAGTGGCCGCCCAAAAAACTATGGCTACACCTTC.

V gene TRBV5-1 combines with J gene TRBJ2-1, with 7 bases that match TRBD2. Germline CDR1 reads SGHRS; CDR2 reads YFSETQ. This CDR3 spans 16 amino acids. With 0 bases clipped from V and 5 bases from J, the junction kept 8 bases outside the gene matches. The CDR3 is CASSLGGASGDNEQFF. The DNA for the CDR3 is TGCGCCAGCAGCTTGGGTGGGGCTAGCGGAGACAATGAGCAGTTCTTC.